A selection of T cell receptor beta chains follows, all from one sample in a study of blood T cell repertoires in COVID-19. The table came from immunoSEQ multiplex PCR; TCRdb's copy has only in-frame clones and leaves some out. The sample consists of 300,000 to 350,000 clones, approximately 83% of them appearing once. Specimen: PBMCs or T cells enriched from blood (not recorded which). The receptors stem from a man aged 25-45 years who had recovered from COVID-19. CDR3s leave out the opening cysteine and the closing phenylalanine or tryptophan.

v_call: TRBV5-1
cdr3_length: 14
cdr3_aa: ASSPGQGSSTDTQY

v_call: TRBV7-9
cdr3_length: 14
cdr3_aa: ASSLSRGRNTGELF

v_call: TRBV7-2
cdr3_length: 13
cdr3_aa: ASSPSGGYTGELF

v_call: TRBV4-3
cdr3_length: 12
cdr3_aa: ASSQGTVNYGYT

v_call: TRBV6-2/TRBV6-3
cdr3_length: 13
cdr3_aa: ASSRWDRDHQPQH

v_call: TRBV9
cdr3_length: 13
cdr3_aa: ASSVDRGSGNTIY

v_call: TRBV10-3
cdr3_length: 14
cdr3_aa: AIKTFTGGDNYGYT

v_call: TRBV5-1
cdr3_length: 15
cdr3_aa: ASSPTTGTKNTGELF

v_call: TRBV5-6
cdr3_length: 9
cdr3_aa: ASSKRSGYT

v_call: TRBV4-3
cdr3_length: 13
cdr3_aa: ASSRLQGAGSPLH

v_call: TRBV10-3
cdr3_length: 13
cdr3_aa: AIKTSGGVYNEQF